The present TCR beta chain was sequenced within a study of chemoradiotherapy in HPV16-positive cancers. Assay used: immunoSEQ multiplex PCR; TCRdb lists only in-frame clones, some missing. Here the sample spans approximately 7,500 clones, roughly two thirds being singletons. Specimen collection occurred from a patient who underwent chemoradiotherapy. The source is a human donor with HPV-associated anogenital cancer.

The chain's CDR3 is CASSRRTGGEVSLTEAFF. The CDR3 DNA is TGTGCCAGCAGCCGGAGGACAGGGGGCGAAGTGAGTTTGACTGAAGCTTTCTTT. The chain combines TRBV7-2 with TRBJ1-1; 11 nucleotides match TRBD1. The length of the CDR3 is 18 residues. Losses at the gene ends were 5 bases for V and 5 bases for J; bases not matched to a gene: 16. The V gene's germline CDR1 is SGHTA and CDR2 FQGNSA.